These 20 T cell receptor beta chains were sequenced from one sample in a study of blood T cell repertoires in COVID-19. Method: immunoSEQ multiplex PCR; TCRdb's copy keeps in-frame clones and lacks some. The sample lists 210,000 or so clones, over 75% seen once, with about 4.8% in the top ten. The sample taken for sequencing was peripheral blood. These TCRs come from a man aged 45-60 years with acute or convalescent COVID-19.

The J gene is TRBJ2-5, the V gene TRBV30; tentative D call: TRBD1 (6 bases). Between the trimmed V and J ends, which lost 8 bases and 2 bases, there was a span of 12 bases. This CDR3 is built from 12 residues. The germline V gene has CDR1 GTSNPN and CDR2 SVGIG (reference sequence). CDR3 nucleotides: TGTGCCGGTTCGACAGGACAAGAGACCCAGTACTTC. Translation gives CAGSTGQETQYF.

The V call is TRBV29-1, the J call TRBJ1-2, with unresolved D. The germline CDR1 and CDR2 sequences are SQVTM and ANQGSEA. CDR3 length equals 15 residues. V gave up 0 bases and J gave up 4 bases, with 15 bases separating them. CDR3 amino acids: CSVEDLAEPGYGYTF. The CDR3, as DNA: TGCAGCGTTGAAGATCTAGCAGAGCCTGGCTATGGCTACACCTTC.

The CDR3 sequence is CASSLGGQIKETQYF. The CDR3 region has the DNA TGTGCCAGCAGCCTTGGGGGACAAATTAAAGAGACCCAGTACTTC. The chain combines TRBV7-9 with TRBJ2-5; TRBD1 is a possible D gene (6 bases). The CDR3 spans 15 residues. Deletions cut 5 bases from V and 3 bases from J, with 16 bases between. The germline V gene encodes CDR1 SEHNR and CDR2 FQNEAQ (reference sequence).

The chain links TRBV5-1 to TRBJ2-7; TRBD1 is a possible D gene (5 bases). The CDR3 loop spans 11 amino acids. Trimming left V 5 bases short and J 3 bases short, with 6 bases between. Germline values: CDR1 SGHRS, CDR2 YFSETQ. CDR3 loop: CASRQDYEQYF. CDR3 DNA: TGCGCCAGCAGACAGGACTACGAGCAGTACTTC.

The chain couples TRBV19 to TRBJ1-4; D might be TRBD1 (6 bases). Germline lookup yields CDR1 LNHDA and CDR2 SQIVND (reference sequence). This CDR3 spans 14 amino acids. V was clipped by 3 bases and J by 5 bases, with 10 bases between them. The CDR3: CASSIQGLNEKLFF. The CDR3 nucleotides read TGTGCCAGTAGTATTCAGGGGTTGAATGAAAAACTGTTTTTT.

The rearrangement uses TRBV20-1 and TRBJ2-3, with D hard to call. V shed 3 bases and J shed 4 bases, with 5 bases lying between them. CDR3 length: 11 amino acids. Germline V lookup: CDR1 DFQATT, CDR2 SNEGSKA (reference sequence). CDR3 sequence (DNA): TGCAGTGCTAGCGTGTCAGATACGCAGTATTTT. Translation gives CSASVSDTQYF.

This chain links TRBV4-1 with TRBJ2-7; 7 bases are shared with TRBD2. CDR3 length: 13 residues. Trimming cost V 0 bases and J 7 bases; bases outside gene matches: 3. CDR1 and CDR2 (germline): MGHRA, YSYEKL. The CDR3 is CASSQDGGREQYF. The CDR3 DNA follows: TGCGCCAGCAGCCAAGACGGGGGGAGGGAGCAGTACTTC.

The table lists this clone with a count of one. CDR3 region: CASSFSVPSGYNEQFF. The DNA of the CDR3 is TGTGCCAGCAGCTTCTCGGTCCCATCGGGTTACAATGAGCAGTTCTTC. The chain links TRBV5-4 to TRBJ2-1; no reliable D call. V gave up 2 bases and J gave up 4 bases, with 16 bases separating them. The CDR3 covers 16 residues. Germline lookup yields CDR1 SGHNT and CDR2 YYREEE (reference sequence).

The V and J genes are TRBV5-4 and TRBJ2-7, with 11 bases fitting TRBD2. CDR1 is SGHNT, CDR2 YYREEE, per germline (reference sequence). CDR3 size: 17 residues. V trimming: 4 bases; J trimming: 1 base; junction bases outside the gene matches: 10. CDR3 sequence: CASSNTLTSGVSYEQYF. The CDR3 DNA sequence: TGTGCCAGCAGCAACACGTTGACTAGCGGGGTTTCCTACGAGCAGTACTTC.

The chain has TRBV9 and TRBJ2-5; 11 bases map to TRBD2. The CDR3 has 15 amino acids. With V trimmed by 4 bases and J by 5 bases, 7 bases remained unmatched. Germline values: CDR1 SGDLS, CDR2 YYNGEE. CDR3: CASSLGLAVSETQYF. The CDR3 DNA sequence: TGTGCCAGCAGCCTGGGACTAGCGGTGTCGGAGACCCAGTACTTC. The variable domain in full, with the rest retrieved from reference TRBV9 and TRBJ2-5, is DSGVTQTPKHLITATGQRVTLRCSPRSGDLSVYWYQQSLDQGLQFLIQYYNGEERAKGNILERFSAQQFPDLHSELNLSSLELGDSALYFCASSLGLAVSETQYFGPGTRLLVL.

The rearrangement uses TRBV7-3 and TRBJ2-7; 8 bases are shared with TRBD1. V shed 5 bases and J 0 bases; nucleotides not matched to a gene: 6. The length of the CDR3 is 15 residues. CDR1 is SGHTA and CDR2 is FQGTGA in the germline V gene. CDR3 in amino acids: CASSPGTGRSYEQYF. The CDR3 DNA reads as TGTGCCAGCAGCCCCGGGACAGGCCGCTCCTACGAGCAGTACTTC. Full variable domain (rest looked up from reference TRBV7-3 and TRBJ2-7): GAGVSQTPSNKVTEKGKYVELRCDPISGHTALYWYRQSLGQGPEFLIYFQGTGAADDSGLPNDRFFAVRPEGSVSTLKIQRTERGDSAVYLCASSPGTGRSYEQYFGPGTRLTVT.

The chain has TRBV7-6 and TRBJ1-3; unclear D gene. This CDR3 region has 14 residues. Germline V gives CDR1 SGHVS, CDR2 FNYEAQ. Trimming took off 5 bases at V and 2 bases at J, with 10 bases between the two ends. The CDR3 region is CASSPWGAGNTIYF. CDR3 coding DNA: TGTGCCAGCAGCCCCTGGGGAGCTGGAAACACCATATATTTT.

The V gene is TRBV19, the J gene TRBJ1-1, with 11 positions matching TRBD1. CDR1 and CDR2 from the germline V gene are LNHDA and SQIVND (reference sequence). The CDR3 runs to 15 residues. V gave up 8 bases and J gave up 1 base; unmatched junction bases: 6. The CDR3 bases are TGTGCCAGTGGGGGACAGGGGGAATGGAACACTGAAGCTTTCTTT. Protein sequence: CASGGQGEWNTEAFF.

CDR3 in amino acids: CASSSGQRTDTQYF. The CDR3, as DNA: TGCGCCAGCAGCTCGGGACAGCGCACAGATACGCAGTATTTT. The J gene is TRBJ2-3, the V gene TRBV5-1, with 7 bases matching TRBD1. This CDR3 has 14 residues. Trimming cost V 3 bases and J 1 base; bases outside gene matches: 2. From germline, CDR1 is SGHRS and CDR2 YFSETQ.

CDR3 sequence: CASSERWEGRTDTQYF. The CDR3 DNA reads as TGTGCCAGCAGTGAACGGTGGGAGGGACGCACAGATACGCAGTATTTT. The chain recombines TRBV6-1 with TRBJ2-3; the match to TRBD2 covers 7 bases. The CDR3 is 16 residues long. CDR1 is MNHNS, CDR2 SASEGT, per germline. V was pared by 2 bases and J by 1 base, with 6 bases of the junction left unmatched.

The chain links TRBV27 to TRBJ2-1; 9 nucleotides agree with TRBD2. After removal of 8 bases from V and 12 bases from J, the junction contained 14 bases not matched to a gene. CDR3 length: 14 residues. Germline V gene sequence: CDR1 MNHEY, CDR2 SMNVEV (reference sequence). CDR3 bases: TGTGCCAGCGGTCCCCCGGCTAGCGGGATACGGCAGTTCTTC. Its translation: CASGPPASGIRQFF.

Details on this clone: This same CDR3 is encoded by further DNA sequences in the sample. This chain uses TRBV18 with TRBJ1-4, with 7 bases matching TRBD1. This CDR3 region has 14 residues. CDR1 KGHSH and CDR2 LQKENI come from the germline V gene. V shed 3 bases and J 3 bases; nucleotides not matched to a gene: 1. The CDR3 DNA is TGTGCCAGCTCACCCCAGGGGGCTAATGAAAAACTGTTTTTT. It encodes CASSPQGANEKLFF.

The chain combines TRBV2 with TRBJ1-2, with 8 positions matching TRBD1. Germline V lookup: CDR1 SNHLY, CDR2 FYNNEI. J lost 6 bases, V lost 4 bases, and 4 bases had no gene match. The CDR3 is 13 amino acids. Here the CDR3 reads CASSARQGNGYTF. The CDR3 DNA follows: TGTGCCAGCAGTGCCAGACAGGGGAATGGCTACACCTTC.

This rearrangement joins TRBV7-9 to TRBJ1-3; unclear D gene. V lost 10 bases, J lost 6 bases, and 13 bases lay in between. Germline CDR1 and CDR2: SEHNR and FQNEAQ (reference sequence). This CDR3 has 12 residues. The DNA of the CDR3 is TGTGCCACCGACCCTCAGGAAAACACCATATATTTT. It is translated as CATDPQENTIYF.

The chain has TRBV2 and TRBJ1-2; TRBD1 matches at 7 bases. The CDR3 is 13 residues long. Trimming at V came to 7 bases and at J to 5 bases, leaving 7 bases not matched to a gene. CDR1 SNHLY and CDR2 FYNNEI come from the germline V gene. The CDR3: CASTPRQGYGYTF. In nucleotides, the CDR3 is TGTGCCAGCACCCCAAGACAGGGATATGGCTACACCTTC.